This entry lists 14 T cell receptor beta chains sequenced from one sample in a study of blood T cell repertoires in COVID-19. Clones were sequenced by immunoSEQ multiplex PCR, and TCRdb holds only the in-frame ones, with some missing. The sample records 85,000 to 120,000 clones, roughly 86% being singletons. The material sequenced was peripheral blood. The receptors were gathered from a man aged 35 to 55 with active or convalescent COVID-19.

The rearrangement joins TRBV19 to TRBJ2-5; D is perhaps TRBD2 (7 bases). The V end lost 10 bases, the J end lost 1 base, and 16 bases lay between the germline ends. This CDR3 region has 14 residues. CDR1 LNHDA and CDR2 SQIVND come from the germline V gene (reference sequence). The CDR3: CATEKGGGQETQYF. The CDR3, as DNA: TGTGCCACTGAGAAAGGGGGGGGCCAAGAGACCCAGTACTTC.

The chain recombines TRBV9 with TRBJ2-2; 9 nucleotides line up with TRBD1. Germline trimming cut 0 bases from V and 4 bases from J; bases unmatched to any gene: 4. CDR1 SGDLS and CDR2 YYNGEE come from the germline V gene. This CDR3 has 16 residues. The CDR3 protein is CASSVGGTGITGELFF. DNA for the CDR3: TGTGCCAGCAGCGTAGGAGGGACAGGGATCACCGGGGAGCTGTTTTTT.

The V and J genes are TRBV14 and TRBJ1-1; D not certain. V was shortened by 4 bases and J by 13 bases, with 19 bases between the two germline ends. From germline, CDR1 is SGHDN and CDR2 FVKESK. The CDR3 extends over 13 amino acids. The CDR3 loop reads CASSLGRRLRVFF. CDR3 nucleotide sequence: TGTGCCAGCAGCCTGGGGAGACGACTTAGAGTTTTCTTT.

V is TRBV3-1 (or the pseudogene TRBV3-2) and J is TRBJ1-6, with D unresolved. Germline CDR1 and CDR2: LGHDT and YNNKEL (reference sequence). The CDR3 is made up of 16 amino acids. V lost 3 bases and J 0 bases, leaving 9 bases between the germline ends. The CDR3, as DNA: TGTGCCAGCAGCCAGCGACGGAGCTCCTATAATTCACCCCTCCACTTT. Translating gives CASSQRRSSYNSPLHF.

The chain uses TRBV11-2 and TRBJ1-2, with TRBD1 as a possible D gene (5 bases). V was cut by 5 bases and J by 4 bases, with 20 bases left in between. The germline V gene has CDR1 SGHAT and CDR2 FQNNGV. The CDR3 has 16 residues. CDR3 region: CASSPGDSQWGYGYTF. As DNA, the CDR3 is TGTGCCAGCAGCCCGGGAGACAGTCAGTGGGGCTATGGCTACACCTTC.

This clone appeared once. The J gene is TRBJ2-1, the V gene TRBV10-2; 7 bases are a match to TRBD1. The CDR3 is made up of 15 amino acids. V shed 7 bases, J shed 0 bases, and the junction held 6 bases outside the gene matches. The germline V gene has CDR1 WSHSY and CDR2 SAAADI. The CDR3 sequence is CASTSTGSSYNEQFF. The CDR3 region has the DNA TGCGCCAGCACCTCGACAGGGAGCTCCTACAATGAGCAGTTCTTC.

CDR3 in amino acids: CASSDPSGGHYEQYF. CDR3 DNA sequence: TGTGCCAGCAGCGACCCTAGCGGGGGCCACTACGAGCAGTACTTC. The chain combines TRBV7-3 with TRBJ2-7; 10 bases fit TRBD2. Trimming removed 5 bases from V and 3 bases from J; junction bases left unmatched: 7. The CDR3 extends over 15 amino acids. The germline gives CDR1 SGHTA, CDR2 FQGTGA. The complete variable domain, with remaining parts taken from reference TRBV7-3 and TRBJ2-7, reads GAGVSQTPSNKVTEKGKYVELRCDPISGHTALYWYRQSLGQGPEFLIYFQGTGAADDSGLPNDRFFAVRPEGSVSTLKIQRTERGDSAVYLCASSDPSGGHYEQYFGPGTRLTVT.

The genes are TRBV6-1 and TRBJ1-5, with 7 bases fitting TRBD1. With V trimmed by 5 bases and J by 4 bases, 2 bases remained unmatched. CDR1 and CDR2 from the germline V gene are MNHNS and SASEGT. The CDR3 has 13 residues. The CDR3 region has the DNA TGTGCCAGCAGTCTACAGGGGAATCAGCCCCAGCATTTT. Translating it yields CASSLQGNQPQHF.

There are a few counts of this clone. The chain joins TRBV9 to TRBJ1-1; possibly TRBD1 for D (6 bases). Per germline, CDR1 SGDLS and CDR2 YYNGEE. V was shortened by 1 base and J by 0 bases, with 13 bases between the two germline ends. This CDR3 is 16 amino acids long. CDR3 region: CASSVSSDRMNTEAFF. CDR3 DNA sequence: TGTGCCAGCAGCGTAAGTTCTGACAGGATGAACACTGAAGCTTTCTTT.

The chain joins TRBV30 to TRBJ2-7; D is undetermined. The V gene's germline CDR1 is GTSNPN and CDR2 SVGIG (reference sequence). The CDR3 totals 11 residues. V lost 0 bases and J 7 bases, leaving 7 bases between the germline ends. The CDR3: CAWSVLSEQYF. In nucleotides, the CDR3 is TGTGCCTGGAGTGTACTTTCTGAGCAGTACTTC.

The CDR3 reads CAWSRGLNNSPLHF. CDR3 sequence (DNA): TGTGCCTGGAGTAGGGGGCTGAATAATTCACCCCTCCACTTT. The chain carries TRBV30 and TRBJ1-6; 7 bases fit TRBD1. Germline CDR1 reads GTSNPN; CDR2 reads SVGIG (reference sequence). This CDR3 is 14 amino acids long. V lost 2 bases and J lost 5; bases outside the gene matches: 3.

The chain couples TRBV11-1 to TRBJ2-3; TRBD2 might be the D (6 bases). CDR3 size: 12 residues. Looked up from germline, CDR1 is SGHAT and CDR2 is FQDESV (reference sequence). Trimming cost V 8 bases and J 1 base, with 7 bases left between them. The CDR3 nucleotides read TGTGCCAGCCGGAGGGGCACAGATACGCAGTATTTT. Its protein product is CASRRGTDTQYF.

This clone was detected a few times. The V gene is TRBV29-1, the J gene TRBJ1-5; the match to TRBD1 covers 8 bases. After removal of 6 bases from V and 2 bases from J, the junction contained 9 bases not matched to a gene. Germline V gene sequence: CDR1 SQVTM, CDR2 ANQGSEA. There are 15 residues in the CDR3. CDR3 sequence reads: CSVTLQGAGNQPQHF. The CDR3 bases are TGCAGCGTAACACTTCAGGGGGCTGGCAATCAGCCCCAGCATTTT.

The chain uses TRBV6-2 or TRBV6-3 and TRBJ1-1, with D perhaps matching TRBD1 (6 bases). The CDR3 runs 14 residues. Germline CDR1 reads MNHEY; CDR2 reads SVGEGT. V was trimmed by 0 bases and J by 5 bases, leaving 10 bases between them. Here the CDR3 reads CASSYSGGLTEAFF. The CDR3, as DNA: TGTGCCAGCAGTTACTCGGGGGGGCTTACTGAAGCTTTCTTT.